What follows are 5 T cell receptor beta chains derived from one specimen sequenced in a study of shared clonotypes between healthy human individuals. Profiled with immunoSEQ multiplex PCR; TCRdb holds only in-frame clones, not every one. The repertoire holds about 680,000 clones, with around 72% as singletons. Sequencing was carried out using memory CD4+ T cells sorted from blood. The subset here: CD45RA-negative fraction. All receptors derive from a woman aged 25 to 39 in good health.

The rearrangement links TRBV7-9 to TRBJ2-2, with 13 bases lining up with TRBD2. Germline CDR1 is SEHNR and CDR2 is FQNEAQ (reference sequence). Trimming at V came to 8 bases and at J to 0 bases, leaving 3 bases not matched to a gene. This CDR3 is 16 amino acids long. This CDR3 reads CASRGLAGANTGELFF. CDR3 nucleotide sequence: TGTGCCAGCCGAGGACTAGCGGGGGCGAACACCGGGGAGCTGTTTTTT.

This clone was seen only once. CDR3 in amino acids: CAWSVQFTEAFF. In nucleotides, the CDR3 is TGTGCCTGGAGTGTACAGTTCACTGAAGCTTTCTTT. The chain uses TRBV30 and TRBJ1-1; unclear D gene. There are 12 residues in the CDR3. Germline lookup yields CDR1 GTSNPN and CDR2 SVGIG (reference sequence). The germline V and J ends were trimmed by 0 bases and 4 bases, with 6 bases remaining between them.

The DNA for the CDR3 is TGTGCCAGCAGGAGTGGCAATCAGCCCCAGCATTTT. It is translated as CASRSGNQPQHF. The chain recombines TRBV6-1 with TRBJ1-5; D remains unclear. The length of the CDR3 is 12 residues. The V end lost 6 bases, the J end lost 2 bases, and 5 bases lay between the germline ends. Germline V lookup: CDR1 MNHNS, CDR2 SASEGT.

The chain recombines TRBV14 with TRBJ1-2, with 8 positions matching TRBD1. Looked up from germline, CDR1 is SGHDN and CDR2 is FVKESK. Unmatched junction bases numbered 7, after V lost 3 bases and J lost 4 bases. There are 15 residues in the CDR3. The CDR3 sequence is CASSQWTGLSYGYTF. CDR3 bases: TGTGCCAGCAGCCAGTGGACAGGGTTGAGCTATGGCTACACCTTC.

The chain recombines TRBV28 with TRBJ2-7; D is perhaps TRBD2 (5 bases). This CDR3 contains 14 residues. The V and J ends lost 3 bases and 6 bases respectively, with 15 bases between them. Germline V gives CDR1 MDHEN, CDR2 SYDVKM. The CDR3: CASSLGLPGSEQYF. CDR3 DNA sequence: TGTGCCAGCAGTTTGGGCCTCCCGGGATCCGAGCAGTACTTC.